This record covers a single TCR beta chain. What it binds is not known. The data are from a study of PD-L1 blockade in urothelial cancer. Study context: Blood was subjected to analysis at 3 weeks (second dose) and 6 weeks following treatment start. Study-level results: Larger 3-week expansion of tumor-associated blood clones was seen in durable-benefit patients.

TCRdb keeps only in-frame clones here, not all; method: immunoSEQ multiplex PCR. The sample lists about 45,000 clones, over 75% occurring once. As for time point: pretreatment peripheral blood. This CDR3 comprises 13 residues. Germline values: CDR1 SGHTA, CDR2 FQGNSA. Trimming left V 5 bases short and J 0 bases short, with 7 bases between. The genes are TRBV7-2 and TRBJ1-1; no firm D call. Sample: PBMCs, taken around atezolizumab (anti-PD-L1) treatment. This TCR derives from a donor over 35 with urothelial cancer. CDR3 coding DNA: TGTGCCAGCAGCCCCCAGATGAACACTGAAGCTTTCTTT. Translation gives CASSPQMNTEAFF.